Listed below are T cell receptor beta chains from one sample, sequenced in a study of cytomegalovirus exposure and HLA in healthy donors. Profiled with immunoSEQ multiplex PCR; TCRdb holds only in-frame clones, not every one. The sample contains about 140,000 clones, around 75% of which appear only once. The sample taken for sequencing was PBMCs. These TCRs come from a female donor in good health and CMV-seronegative. CDR3s include the opening cysteine and the closing phenylalanine or tryptophan. A D gene is named only where the DNA matches it firmly. The size of a clone is reported for some rows only, either as once, few or many, or as a class for expanded clones.

V gene	clone size	J gene	D gene	CDR3 protein	CDR3 DNA
TRBV12-2	NA	TRBJ1-1	NA	CASRFLLGLNTEAFF	TGTGCAAGTCGCTTTTTGTTGGGGCTGAACACTGAAGCTTTCTTT
TRBV5-1	NA	TRBJ1-1	NA	CASSSSTGENTEAFF	TGCGCCAGCAGCTCCTCCACAGGAGAGAACACTGAAGCTTTCTTT
TRBV7-2	NA	TRBJ2-7	TRBD2	CASSQLAGVDEQYF	TGTGCCAGCAGCCAGCTAGCGGGAGTTGACGAGCAGTACTTC
TRBV9	NA	TRBJ2-5	TRBD1	CASSVDRGRETQYF	TGTGCCAGCAGCGTAGACAGGGGGCGAGAGACCCAGTACTTC
TRBV25-1	few	TRBJ2-3	TRBD1	CASSSGTALRTQYF	TGTGCCAGCAGTTCCGGGACAGCCCTCAGGACGCAGTATTTT
TRBV28	NA	TRBJ1-4	NA	CASSDTGLEEKLFF	TGTGCCAGCAGCGATACAGGGTTGGAGGAAAAACTGTTTTTT
TRBV5-6	few	TRBJ1-4	TRBD1	CASSLNAGGREKLFF	TGTGCCAGCAGCTTGAACGCAGGGGGCCGTGAAAAACTGTTTTTT
TRBV27	NA	TRBJ1-4	TRBD1	CASSGDPVPGQGGEKLFF	TGTGCCAGCAGTGGGGACCCCGTTCCGGGACAGGGAGGAGAAAAACTGTTTTTT
TRBV5-6	NA	TRBJ1-1	TRBD1	CASSLFTGGSTEAFF	TGTGCCAGCAGCCTATTCACAGGGGGGAGCACTGAAGCTTTCTTT
TRBV18	NA	TRBJ2-7	NA	CASSPPGSYEQYF	TGTGCCAGCTCACCCCCGGGATCCTACGAGCAGTACTTC
TRBV6-5	NA	TRBJ2-3	TRBD2	CASSYAGGPTPDTQYF	TGTGCCAGCAGTTACGCGGGGGGACCCACCCCAGATACGCAGTATTTT
TRBV5-4	NA	TRBJ2-7	TRBD2	CASSQWGGQVQYF	TGTGCCAGCAGCCAGTGGGGGGGTCAGGTGCAGTACTTC
TRBV5-1	few	TRBJ1-1	NA	CASSLESRSGAFF	TGCGCCAGCAGCTTGGAATCAAGGTCGGGAGCTTTCTTT
TRBV29-1	NA	TRBJ2-3	TRBD2	CSTSVQPSGRADTQYF	TGCAGCACCTCGGTCCAGCCTAGCGGGAGGGCGGATACGCAGTATTTT
TRBV30	once	TRBJ2-5	NA	CAWSVREAQYF	TGTGCCTGGAGTGTACGAGAGGCCCAGTACTTC
TRBV29-1	once	TRBJ2-7	TRBD1	CSASGTGGVLGYEQYF	TGCAGCGCTTCCGGGACAGGGGGTGTCTTGGGATACGAGCAGTACTTC
TRBV12-5	NA	TRBJ2-3	NA	CASGLARGAGMSTDTQYF	TGTGCTAGTGGTTTGGCTCGAGGGGCGGGGATGAGCACAGATACGCAGTATTTT
TRBV4-2	NA	TRBJ2-7	NA	CASSQDKRQYF	TGTGCCAGCAGCCAAGATAAGCGGCAGTACTTC
TRBV27	NA	TRBJ1-5	NA	CASSLSKGVGNQPQHF	TGTGCCAGCAGTTTATCTAAAGGGGTTGGCAATCAGCCCCAGCATTTT
TRBV7-6	few	TRBJ2-7	NA	CASSQGYPISEQYF	TGTGCCAGCAGTCAGGGCTACCCTATCTCCGAGCAGTACTTC
TRBV19	NA	TRBJ2-2	NA	CASSQGRTGELFF	TGTGCCAGTAGCCAGGGTCGAACCGGGGAGCTGTTTTTT
TRBV15	NA	TRBJ2-1	TRBD2	CATSPLGLAGYNEQFF	TGTGCCACCAGCCCCCTCGGACTAGCTGGCTACAATGAGCAGTTCTTC
TRBV7-8	NA	TRBJ2-7	TRBD1	CASRSSGTGAPEQYF	TGTGCCAGCAGGTCTTCCGGGACAGGGGCCCCCGAGCAGTACTTC
TRBV4-1	NA	TRBJ2-1	NA	CASSQDATISAYNEQFF	TGCGCCAGCAGCCAAGATGCGACTATTAGCGCGTACAATGAGCAGTTCTTC
TRBV6-1	NA	TRBJ2-7	NA	CASSEWSHPRSEQYF	TGTGCCAGCAGTGAATGGTCACATCCTAGAAGCGAGCAGTACTTC
TRBV5-1	few	TRBJ2-3	TRBD2	CASSPRTSGGADTQYF	TGCGCCAGCAGCCCCCGGACTAGCGGAGGAGCAGATACGCAGTATTTT